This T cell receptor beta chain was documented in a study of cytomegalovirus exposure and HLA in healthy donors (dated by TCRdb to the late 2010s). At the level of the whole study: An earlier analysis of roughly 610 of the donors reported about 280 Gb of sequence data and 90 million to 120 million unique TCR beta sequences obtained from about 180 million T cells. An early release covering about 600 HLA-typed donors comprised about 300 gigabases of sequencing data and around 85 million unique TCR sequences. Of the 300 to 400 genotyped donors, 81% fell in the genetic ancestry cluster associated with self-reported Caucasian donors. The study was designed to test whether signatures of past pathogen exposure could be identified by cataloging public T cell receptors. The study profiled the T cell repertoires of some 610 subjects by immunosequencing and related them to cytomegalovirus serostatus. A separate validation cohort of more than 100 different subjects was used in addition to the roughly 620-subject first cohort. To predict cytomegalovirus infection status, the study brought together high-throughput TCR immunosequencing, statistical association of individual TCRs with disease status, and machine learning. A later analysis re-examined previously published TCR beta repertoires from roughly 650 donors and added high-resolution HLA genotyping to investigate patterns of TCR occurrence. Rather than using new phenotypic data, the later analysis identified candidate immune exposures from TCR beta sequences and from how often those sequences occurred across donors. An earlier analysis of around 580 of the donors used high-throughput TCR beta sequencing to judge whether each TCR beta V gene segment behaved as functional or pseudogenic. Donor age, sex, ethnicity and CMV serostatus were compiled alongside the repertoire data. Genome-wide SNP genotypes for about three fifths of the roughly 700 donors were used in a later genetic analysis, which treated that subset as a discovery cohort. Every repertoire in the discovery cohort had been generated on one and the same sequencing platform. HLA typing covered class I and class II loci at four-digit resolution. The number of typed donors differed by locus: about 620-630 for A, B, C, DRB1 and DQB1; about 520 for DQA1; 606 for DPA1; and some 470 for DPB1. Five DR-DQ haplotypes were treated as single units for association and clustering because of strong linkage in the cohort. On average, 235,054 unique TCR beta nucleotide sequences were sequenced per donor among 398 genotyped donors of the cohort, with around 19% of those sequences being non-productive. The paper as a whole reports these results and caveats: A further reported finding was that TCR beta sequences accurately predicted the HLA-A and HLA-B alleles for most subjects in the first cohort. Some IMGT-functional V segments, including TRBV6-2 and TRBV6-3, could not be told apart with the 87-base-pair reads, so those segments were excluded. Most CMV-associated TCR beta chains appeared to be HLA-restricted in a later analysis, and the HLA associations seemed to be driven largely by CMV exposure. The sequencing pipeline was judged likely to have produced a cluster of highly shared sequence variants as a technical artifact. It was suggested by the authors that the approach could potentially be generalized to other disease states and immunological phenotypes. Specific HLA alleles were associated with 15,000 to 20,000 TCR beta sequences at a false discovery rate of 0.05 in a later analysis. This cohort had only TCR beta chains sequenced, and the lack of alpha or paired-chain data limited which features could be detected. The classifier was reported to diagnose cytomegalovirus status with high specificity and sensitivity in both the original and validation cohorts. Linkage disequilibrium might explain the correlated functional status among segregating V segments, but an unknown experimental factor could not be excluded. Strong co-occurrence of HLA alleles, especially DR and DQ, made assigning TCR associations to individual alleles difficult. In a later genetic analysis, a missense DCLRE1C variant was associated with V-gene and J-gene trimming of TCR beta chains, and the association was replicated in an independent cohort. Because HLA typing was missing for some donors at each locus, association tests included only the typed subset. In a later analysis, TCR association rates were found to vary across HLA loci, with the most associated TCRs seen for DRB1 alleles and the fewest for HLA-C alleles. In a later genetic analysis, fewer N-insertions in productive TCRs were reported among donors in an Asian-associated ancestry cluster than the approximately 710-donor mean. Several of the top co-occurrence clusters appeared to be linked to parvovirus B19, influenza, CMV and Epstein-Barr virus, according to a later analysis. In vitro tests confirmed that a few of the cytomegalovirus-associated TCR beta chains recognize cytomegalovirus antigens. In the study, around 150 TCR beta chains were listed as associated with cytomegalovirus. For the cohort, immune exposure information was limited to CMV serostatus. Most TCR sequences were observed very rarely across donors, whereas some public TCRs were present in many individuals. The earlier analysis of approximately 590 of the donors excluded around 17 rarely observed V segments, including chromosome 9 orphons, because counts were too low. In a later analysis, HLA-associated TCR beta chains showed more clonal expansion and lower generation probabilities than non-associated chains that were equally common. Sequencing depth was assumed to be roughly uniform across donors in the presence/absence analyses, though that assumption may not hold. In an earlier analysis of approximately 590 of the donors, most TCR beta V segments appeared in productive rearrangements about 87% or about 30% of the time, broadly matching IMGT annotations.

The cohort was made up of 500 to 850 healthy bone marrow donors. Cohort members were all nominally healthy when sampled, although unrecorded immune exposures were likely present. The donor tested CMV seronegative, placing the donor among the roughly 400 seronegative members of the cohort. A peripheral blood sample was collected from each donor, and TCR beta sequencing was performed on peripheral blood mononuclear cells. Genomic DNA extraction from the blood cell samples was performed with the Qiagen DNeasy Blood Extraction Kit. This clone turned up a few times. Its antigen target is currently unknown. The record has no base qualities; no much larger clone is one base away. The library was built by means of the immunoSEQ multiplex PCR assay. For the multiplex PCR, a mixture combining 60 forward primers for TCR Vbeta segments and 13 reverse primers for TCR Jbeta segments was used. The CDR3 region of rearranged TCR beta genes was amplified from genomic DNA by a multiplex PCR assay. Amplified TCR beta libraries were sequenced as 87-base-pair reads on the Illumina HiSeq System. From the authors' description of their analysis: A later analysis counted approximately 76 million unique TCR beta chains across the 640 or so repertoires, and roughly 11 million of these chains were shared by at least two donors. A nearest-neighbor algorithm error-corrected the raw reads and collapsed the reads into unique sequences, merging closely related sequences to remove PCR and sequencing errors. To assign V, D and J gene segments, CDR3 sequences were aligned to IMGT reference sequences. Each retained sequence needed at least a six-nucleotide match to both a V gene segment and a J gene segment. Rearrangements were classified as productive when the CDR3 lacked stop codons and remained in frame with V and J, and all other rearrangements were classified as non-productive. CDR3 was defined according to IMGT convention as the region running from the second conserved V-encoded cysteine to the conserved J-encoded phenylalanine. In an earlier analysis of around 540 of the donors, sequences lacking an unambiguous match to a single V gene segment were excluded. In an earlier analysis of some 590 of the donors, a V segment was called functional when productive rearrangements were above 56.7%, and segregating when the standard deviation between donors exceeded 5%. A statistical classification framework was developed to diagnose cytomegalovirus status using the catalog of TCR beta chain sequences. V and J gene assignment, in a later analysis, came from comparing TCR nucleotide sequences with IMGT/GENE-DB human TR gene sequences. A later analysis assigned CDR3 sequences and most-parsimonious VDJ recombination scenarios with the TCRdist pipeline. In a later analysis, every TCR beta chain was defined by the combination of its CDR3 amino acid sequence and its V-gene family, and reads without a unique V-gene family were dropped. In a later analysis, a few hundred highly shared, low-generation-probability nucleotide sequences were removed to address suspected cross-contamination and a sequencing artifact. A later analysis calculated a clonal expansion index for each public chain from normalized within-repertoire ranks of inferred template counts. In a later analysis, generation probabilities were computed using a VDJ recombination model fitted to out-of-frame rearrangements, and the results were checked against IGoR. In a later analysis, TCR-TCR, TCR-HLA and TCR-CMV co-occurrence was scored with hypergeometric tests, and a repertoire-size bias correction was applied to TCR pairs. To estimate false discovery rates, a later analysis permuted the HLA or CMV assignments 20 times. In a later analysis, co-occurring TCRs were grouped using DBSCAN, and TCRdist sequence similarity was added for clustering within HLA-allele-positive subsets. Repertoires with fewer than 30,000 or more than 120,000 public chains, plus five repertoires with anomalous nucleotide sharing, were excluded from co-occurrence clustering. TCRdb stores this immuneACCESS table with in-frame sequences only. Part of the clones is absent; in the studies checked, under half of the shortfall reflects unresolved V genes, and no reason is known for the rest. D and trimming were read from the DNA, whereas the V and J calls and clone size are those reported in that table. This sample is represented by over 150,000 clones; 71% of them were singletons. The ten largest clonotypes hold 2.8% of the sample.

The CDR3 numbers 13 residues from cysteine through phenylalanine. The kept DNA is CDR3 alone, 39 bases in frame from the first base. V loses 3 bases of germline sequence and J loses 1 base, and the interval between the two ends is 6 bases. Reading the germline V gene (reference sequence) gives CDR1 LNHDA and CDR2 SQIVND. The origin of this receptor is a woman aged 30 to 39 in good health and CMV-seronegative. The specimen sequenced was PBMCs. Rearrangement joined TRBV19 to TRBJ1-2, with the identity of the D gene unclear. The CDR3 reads CASSITSNYGYTF. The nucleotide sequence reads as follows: TGTGCCAGTAGTATTACAAGTAACTATGGCTACACCTTC.